This T cell receptor (beta chain) was captured in a study of cytomegalovirus exposure and HLA in healthy donors. This clone was seen just once. Its antigen is undetermined. The CDR3 has 13 residues. V was shortened by 4 bases and J by 7 bases, with 14 bases between the two germline ends. Germline lookup yields CDR1 SGHRS and CDR2 YFSETQ. General study points: In vitro data verified a few CMV-associated chains as specific for CMV antigens. An ancestry cluster, one associated with Asian ancestry, reportedly showed fewer N-insertions than the approximately 670-donor mean in a later analysis. Earlier analysis found most TCR beta V segments productive about 90% or about 30% of the time.

The PCR contained 60 Vbeta and 13 Jbeta primers. Profiling relied on immunoSEQ multiplex PCR, and the TCRdb table lists in-frame clones only, not all of them. Of 220,000 or so clones in the sample, 60% to 80% are singletons; the top ten hold less than 2%. Sequenced material: PBMCs. The clonotype comes from a woman aged 30 to 39 in good health and CMV-seronegative. The chain combines TRBV5-1 with TRBJ1-2; no definite D call. CDR3 in DNA: TGCGCCAGCAGCGAGGGCCCAAACGGTGGCTACACCTTC. It encodes CASSEGPNGGYTF.